The present T cell receptor beta chain was sequenced within a study of blood T cell repertoires in COVID-19 (dated by TCRdb to 2018 to 2020). Some background on the complete study: Samples from collaborators originated in the United States, Italy and Spain and spanned both the acute and convalescent phases of COVID-19. Subjects who had been exposed to COVID-19, were actively infected with it, or had recovered from it provided the deeply sampled blood TCRbeta repertoires that made up the dataset. The material from the prospective study consisted of cDNA or gDNA derived from T cells, B-cell-depleted T cells, or PBMCs. HLA class I and class II types, where available, came from metadata supplied by the sample provider rather than from assay-based typing. The sample metadata nearly always contained a de-identified subject ID, COVID-19 status, age in years and sex. Samples were obtained from the ongoing ImmuneRACE study (first 160 participants) and from 1,000 to 1,500 subjects provided by 6 global collaborators. The repertoires were released in a freely available public database meant as a resource for research on the immune response to SARS-CoV-2. On the study overall, not on this receptor specifically: Clinical and demographic metadata were provided uncurated, with the amount varying by source and participant.

Reading from cysteine to phenylalanine, the CDR3 counts 13 amino acids. This entry keeps only the CDR3 DNA: 39 bases, framed from base 1. Clipping removes 6 bases from V and 5 bases from J, with 4 as the unmatched junction base count. Per the germline V gene, MRHNA is the CDR1 and SNTAGT is the CDR2. Collaborating institutions collected whole blood in K2EDTA tubes following their own protocols. For TCRbeta analysis, collaborators shipped samples in one of three forms: frozen whole blood, isolated PBMCs, or DNA extracted from either of those sample types. The immunoSEQ Assay, a bias-controlled multiplex PCR, was used to amplify TCRbeta CDR3 regions from genomic DNA. For the original study's pipeline: Within the assay, amplification of reference gene primers was used to estimate how many nucleated cells each sample contained. To quantify the absolute abundance of each unique TCRbeta CDR3 rearrangement, sequence reads were collapsed and filtered. For each sample, productive Simpson clonality was calculated by taking the square root of Simpson's diversity index across productive rearrangements. Sourced from immuneACCESS, this table was stored by TCRdb with only in-frame sequences that have V and J called. A share of the clones is absent; for the studies checked, an unresolved V gene accounts for under half, and the remainder has no known explanation. V, J and clone size are those of that table, while D and trimming were read from the DNA. The sample contains around 140,000 clones, 84% of them found a single time. More than 8.5% of the sample rests with the top ten.

In the case of this clone: Its recognized antigen is unknown. No qualities accompany the bases; no much larger clone lies one base away.

The chain uses TRBV6-4 and TRBJ1-1, with 9 central nucleotides matching TRBD1. The sequence came from a man between 60 and 75 years old with active or convalescent COVID-19. Sequenced input: peripheral blood. The encoded CDR3 is CASRQGARTEAFF. In nucleotide form, the sequence is TGTGCCAGCAGACAGGGGGCAAGAACTGAAGCTTTCTTT.